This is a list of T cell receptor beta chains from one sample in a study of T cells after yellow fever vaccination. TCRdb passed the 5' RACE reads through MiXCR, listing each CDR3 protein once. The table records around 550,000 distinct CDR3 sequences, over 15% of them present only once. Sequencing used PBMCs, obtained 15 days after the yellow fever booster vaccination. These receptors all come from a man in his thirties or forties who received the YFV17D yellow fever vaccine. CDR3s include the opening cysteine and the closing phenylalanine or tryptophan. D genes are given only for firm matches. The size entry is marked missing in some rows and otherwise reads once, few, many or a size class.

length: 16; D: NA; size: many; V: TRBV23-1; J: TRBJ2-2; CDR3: CASSQSSQGGTGELFF; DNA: TGCGCCAGCAGTCAATCGTCACAGGGCGGCACCGGGGAGCTGTTTTTT
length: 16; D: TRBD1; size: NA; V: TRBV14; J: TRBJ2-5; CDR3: CASSHSWTGPQETQYF; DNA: TGTGCCAGCAGCCACTCCTGGACAGGACCGCAAGAGACCCAGTACTTC
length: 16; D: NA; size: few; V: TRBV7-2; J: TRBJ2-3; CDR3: CASSPPDGESTDTQYF; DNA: TGTGCCAGCAGCCCCCCCGACGGGGAAAGCACAGATACGCAGTATTTT
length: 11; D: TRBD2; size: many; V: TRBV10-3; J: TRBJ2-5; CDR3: CAISGGETQYF; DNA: TGTGCCATCTCGGGGGGAGAGACCCAGTACTTC
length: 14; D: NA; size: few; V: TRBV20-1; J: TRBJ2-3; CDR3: CSAYPGSPTDTQYF; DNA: TGCAGTGCTTACCCGGGCAGCCCGACAGATACGCAGTATTTT
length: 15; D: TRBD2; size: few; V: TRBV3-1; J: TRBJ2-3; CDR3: CASSQLAGDADTQYF; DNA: TGTGCCAGCAGCCAACTAGCGGGAGACGCAGATACGCAGTATTTT
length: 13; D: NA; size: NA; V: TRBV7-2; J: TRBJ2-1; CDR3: CASRTTRVTEQFF; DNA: TGTGCCAGCAGGACGACTAGAGTCACTGAGCAGTTCTTC
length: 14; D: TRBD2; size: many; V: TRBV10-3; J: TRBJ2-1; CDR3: CASSGSGSYNEQFF; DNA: TGTGCCAGTAGCGGGAGTGGCTCCTACAATGAGCAGTTCTTC
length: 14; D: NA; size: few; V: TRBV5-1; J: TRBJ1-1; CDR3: CASSLSGGNTEAFF; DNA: TGCGCCAGCAGTTTATCGGGCGGGAACACTGAAGCTTTCTTT
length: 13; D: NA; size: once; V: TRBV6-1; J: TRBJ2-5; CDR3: CASTTTTQETQYF; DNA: TGTGCCAGCACCACGACTACCCAAGAGACCCAGTACTTC
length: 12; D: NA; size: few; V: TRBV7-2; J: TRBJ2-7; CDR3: CASSLLGLEQYF; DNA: TGTGCCAGCAGCTTGCTAGGTCTCGAGCAGTACTTC
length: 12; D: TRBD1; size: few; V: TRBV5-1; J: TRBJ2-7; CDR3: CASGTGDYEQYF; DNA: TGCGCCAGCGGGACAGGGGACTACGAGCAGTACTTC
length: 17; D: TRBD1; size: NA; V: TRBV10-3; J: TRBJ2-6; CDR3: CAISEGTGDPGANVLTF; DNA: TGTGCCATCAGTGAGGGGACAGGGGACCCTGGGGCCAACGTCCTGACTTTC
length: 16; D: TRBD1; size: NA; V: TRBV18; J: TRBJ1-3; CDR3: CASSAGTGGSGNTIYF; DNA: TGTGCCAGCTCAGCCGGGACAGGGGGCTCTGGAAACACCATATATTTT
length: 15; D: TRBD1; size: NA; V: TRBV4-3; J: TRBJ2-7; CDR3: CASSRTGTGGNEQYF; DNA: TGCGCCAGCAGCCGGACCGGGACAGGGGGTAACGAGCAGTACTTC
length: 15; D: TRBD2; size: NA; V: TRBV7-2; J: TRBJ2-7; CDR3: CASSQTLAGSYEQYF; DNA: TGTGCCAGCAGCCAGACTCTAGCGGGGTCCTACGAGCAGTACTTC
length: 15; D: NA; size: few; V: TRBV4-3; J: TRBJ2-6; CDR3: CASSHSSSGANVLTF; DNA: TGCGCCAGCAGCCATTCTAGTTCTGGGGCCAACGTCCTGACTTTC
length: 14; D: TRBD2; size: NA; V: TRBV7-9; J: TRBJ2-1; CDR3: CASSLSGSFNEQFF; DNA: TGTGCCAGCAGCTTAAGCGGGAGTTTCAATGAGCAGTTCTTC
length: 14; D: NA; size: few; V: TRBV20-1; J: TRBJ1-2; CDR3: CRPRLGGKDYGYTF; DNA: TGCAGGCCACGCCTGGGCGGGAAGGACTATGGCTACACCTTC
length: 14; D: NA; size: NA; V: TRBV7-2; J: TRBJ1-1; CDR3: CASSLWGGEDEAFF; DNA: TGTGCCAGCAGCTTATGGGGGGGAGAAGATGAAGCTTTCTTT
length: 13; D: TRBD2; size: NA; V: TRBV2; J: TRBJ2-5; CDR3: CASSGLAQAAQYF; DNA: TGTGCCAGCAGTGGACTAGCCCAGGCGGCCCAGTACTTC
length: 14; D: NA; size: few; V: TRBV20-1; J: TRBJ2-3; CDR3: CSARRSLGTDTQYF; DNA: TGCAGTGCTAGACGCTCGCTGGGCACAGATACGCAGTATTTT
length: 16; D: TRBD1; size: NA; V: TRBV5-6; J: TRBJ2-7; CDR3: CASSLALGTGFYEQYF; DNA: TGTGCCAGCAGCTTGGCTCTCGGGACAGGGTTCTACGAGCAGTACTTC
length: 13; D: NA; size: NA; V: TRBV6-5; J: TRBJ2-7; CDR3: CASSYSEKREQYF; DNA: TGTGCCAGCAGTTACTCGGAGAAACGCGAGCAGTACTTC
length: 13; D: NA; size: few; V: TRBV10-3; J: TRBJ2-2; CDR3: CAIGDTNTGELFF; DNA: TGTGCCATCGGGGACACCAACACCGGGGAGCTGTTTTTT
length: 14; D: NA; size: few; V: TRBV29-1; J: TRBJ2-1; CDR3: CSVVSETSYNEQFF; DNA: TGCAGCGTTGTTAGCGAGACCTCCTACAATGAGCAGTTCTTC
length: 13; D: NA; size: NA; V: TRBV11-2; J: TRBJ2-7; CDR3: CASSPDDPYEQYF; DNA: TGTGCCAGCAGCCCGGACGATCCCTACGAGCAGTACTTC
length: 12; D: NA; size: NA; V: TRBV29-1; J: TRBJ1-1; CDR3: CSVGTGWGEAFF; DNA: TGCAGCGTTGGAACAGGGTGGGGTGAAGCTTTCTTT
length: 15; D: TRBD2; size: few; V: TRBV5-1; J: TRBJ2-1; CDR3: CASSLGGTSGLQQFF; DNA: TGCGCCAGCAGCTTGGGGGGGACTAGCGGCTTGCAGCAGTTCTTC
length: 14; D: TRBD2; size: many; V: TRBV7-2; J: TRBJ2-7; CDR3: CASSFLAGAYEQYF; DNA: TGTGCCAGCAGCTTTCTAGCGGGAGCCTACGAGCAGTACTTC
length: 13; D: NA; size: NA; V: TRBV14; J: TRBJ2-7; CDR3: CASSQEARLGQYF; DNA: TGTGCCAGCAGCCAAGAGGCCCGGCTGGGGCAGTACTTC
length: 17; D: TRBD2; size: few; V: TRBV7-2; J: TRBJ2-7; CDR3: CASSFFRVTSGAYEQYF; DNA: TGTGCCAGCAGCTTTTTTCGTGTGACTAGCGGGGCCTACGAGCAGTACTTC
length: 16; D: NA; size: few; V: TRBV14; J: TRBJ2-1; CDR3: CASSQGWAGAYNEQFF; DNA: TGTGCCAGCAGCCAGGGTTGGGCGGGCGCCTACAATGAGCAGTTCTTC
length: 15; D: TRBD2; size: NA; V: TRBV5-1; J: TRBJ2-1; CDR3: CASSLTGLAGDEQFF; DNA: TGCGCCAGCAGCTTGACGGGACTAGCGGGAGATGAGCAGTTCTTC
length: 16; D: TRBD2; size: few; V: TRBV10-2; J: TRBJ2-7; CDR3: CASSERAGVPAYEQYF; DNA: TGCGCCAGCAGTGAACGGGCGGGAGTCCCGGCCTACGAGCAGTACTTC
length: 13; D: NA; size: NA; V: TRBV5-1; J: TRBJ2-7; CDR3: CASSLEWRYEQYF; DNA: TGCGCCAGCAGCTTGGAGTGGAGATACGAGCAGTACTTC
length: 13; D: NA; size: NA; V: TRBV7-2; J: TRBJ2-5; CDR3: CASSSAGLETQYF; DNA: TGTGCCAGCAGCTCGGCGGGTTTGGAGACCCAGTACTTC
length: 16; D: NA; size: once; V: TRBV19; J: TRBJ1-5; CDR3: CASQDRWTGGGQPQHF; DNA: TGTGCCAGTCAAGACCGGTGGACGGGGGGCGGCCAGCCCCAGCATTTT
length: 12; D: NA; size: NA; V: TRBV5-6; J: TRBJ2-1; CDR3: CASSFWTEQQFF; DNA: TGTGCCAGCAGCTTCTGGACGGAACAGCAGTTCTTC
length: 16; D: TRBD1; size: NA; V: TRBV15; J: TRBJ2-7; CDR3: CATTETTGQGAIEQYF; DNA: TGTGCCACCACCGAAACGACAGGACAGGGGGCAATCGAGCAGTACTTC
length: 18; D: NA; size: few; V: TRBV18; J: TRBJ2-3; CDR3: CASSPISGTLSSTDTQYF; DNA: TGTGCCAGCTCACCAATCTCCGGAACCCTATCTAGCACAGATACGCAGTATTTT
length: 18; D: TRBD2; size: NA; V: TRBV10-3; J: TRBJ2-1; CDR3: CALRLAGGFLISYNEQFF; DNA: TGTGCCCTCCGACTAGCGGGAGGGTTCTTGATCTCCTACAATGAGCAGTTCTTC
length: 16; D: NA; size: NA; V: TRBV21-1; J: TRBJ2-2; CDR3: CASSSMKGQYTGELFF; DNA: TGTGCCAGCAGCAGTATGAAAGGACAGTACACCGGGGAGCTGTTTTTT
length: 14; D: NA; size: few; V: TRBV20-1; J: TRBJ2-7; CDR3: CSARDSRDLMRQYF; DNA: TGCAGTGCTAGAGATTCCCGGGACCTAATGCGGCAGTACTTC
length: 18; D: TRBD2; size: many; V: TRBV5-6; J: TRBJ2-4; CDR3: CASSPGLGGSIAKNIQYF; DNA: TGTGCCAGCAGCCCGGGACTAGGGGGATCGATAGCCAAAAACATTCAGTACTTC
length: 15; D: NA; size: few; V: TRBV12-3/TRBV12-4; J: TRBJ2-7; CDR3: CASSPSGTLRYEQYF; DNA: TGTGCCAGCAGCCCCTCCGGGACTCTGCGATACGAGCAGTACTTC
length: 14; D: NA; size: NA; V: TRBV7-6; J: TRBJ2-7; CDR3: CASSDRDGSYEQYF; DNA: TGTGCCAGCAGCGACCGGGACGGATCCTACGAGCAGTACTTC
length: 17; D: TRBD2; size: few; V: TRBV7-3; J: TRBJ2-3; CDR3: CASSSTSSGRSTDTQYF; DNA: TGTGCCAGCAGCTCGACTTCTAGCGGGAGGAGCACAGATACGCAGTATTTT
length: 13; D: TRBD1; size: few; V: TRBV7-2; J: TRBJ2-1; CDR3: CASAGGSYNEQFF; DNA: TGTGCCAGCGCAGGGGGCTCCTACAATGAGCAGTTCTTC
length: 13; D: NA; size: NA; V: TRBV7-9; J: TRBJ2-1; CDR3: CASSLAAGGVQFF; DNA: TGTGCCAGCAGCTTAGCGGCGGGTGGCGTGCAGTTCTTC